This TCR beta chain was sequenced in a study of T cells after posttransplantation cyclophosphamide. Regarding the study as a whole: Blood and skin or GI T cell repertoires showed limited TRB overlap. Donor-recipient repertoire similarity was low at 1-2 months, rising over year one.

TCRdb's copy holds only in-frame clones and misses some; the assay was immunoSEQ multiplex PCR. Recorded here are roughly 45,000 clones, none singletons. This clone was picked up many times. Its antigen is undetermined. Trimming left V 4 bases short and J 0 bases short, with 9 bases between. Germline CDR1 reads SGHAT; CDR2 reads FQNNGV. The CDR3 has 15 residues. V gene TRBV11-2 combines with J gene TRBJ2-2, with unresolved D. The TCR was taken from a man aged 40-49 years in good health, CMV-negative, and a related stem cell transplant donor. Sequenced material: PBMCs. The CDR3 spells CASSSDTANTGELFF. Here the CDR3 DNA reads TGTGCCAGCAGCTCCGACACCGCGAACACCGGGGAGCTGTTTTTT.